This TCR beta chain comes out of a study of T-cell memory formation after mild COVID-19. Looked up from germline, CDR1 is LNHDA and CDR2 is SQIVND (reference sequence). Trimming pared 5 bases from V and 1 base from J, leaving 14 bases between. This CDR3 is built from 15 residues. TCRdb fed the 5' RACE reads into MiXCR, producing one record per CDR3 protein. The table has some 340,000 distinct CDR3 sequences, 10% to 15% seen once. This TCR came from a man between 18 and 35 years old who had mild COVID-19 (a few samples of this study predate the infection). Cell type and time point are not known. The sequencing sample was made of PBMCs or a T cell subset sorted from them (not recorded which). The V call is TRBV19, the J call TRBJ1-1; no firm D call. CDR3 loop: CASSSSGSWNTEAFF. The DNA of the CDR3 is TGTGCCAGTAGTTCATCGGGATCCTGGAACACTGAAGCTTTCTTT.